Presented here are 21 T cell receptor beta chains from one specimen sequenced in a study of cytomegalovirus exposure and HLA in healthy donors. With 60 Vbeta and 13 Jbeta primers, the PCR was carried out. Libraries were prepared by immunoSEQ multiplex PCR; TCRdb keeps only in-frame clonotypes and omits some of them. This sample has approximately 200,000 clones; 79% occur once, and the top ten carry around 1.6%. Input material: PBMCs. The receptor source for this set is a girl aged 5-17 years in good health and CMV-seropositive.

V is TRBV9 and J is TRBJ2-7; tentative D call: TRBD2 (5 bases). V was pared by 1 base and J by 7 bases, with 12 bases between. The germline CDR1 and CDR2 sequences are SGDLS and YYNGEE. The CDR3 is 13 amino acids. The CDR3 DNA follows: TGTGCCAGCAGCGTACAGTGGTCGGGAGAGCAGTACTTC. Amino acid sequence: CASSVQWSGEQYF.

V and J are TRBV25-1 and TRBJ2-5; D is perhaps TRBD2 (7 bases). The germline gives CDR1 MGHDK, CDR2 SYGVNS. CDR3 length: 17 residues. With 3 bases removed from V and 5 bases from J, the gap between germline ends came to 22 bases. The CDR3, as DNA: TGTGCCAGCAGTGAGGGGGCTATAGGGGGGGCCAGTGAGACCCAGTACTTC. Its protein is CASSEGAIGGASETQYF.

The chain has TRBV27 and TRBJ2-7, with TRBD2 matching over 8 bases. The V segment lost 6 bases and the J segment 7 bases; nucleotides outside the gene matches: 11. The CDR3 sequence is 14 residues long. Looked up from germline, CDR1 is MNHEY and CDR2 is SMNVEV (reference sequence). Here the CDR3 DNA reads TGTGCCAGCAGCCCCGGGGGGGCGGTGGGAGAGCAGTACTTC. This codes for CASSPGGAVGEQYF.

V is TRBV2 and J is TRBJ1-1; a possible D gene is TRBD1 (5 bases). Germline V gene sequence: CDR1 SNHLY, CDR2 FYNNEI. Deletions cut 4 bases from V and 1 base from J, with 16 bases between. This CDR3 has 16 amino acids. For the CDR3, the DNA is TGTGCCAGCAGTGGAAACGGGGGATATGGGAACACTGAAGCTTTCTTT. It yields the protein CASSGNGGYGNTEAFF.

The chain uses TRBV18 and TRBJ2-7; tentative D call: TRBD1 (6 bases). The CDR3 spans 14 residues. Germline CDR1 KGHSH, CDR2 LQKENI. V lost 2 bases to trimming and J lost 1 base, with 9 bases between them. The CDR3 sequence: CASSPRQDSYEQYF. CDR3 DNA: TGTGCCAGCTCACCAAGACAGGATTCCTACGAGCAGTACTTC.

The chain uses TRBV11-2 and TRBJ2-5; 9 positions agree with TRBD2. This CDR3 is 15 amino acids long. The ends lost 5 bases at V and 6 bases at J; junction bases unmatched: 10. Germline values: CDR1 SGHAT, CDR2 FQNNGV. CDR3 bases: TGTGCCAGCAGCCCAATCAGCGGGGGGTTGAAGACCCAGTACTTC. Protein sequence: CASSPISGGLKTQYF. The whole variable domain, filled in from reference TRBV11-2 and TRBJ2-5, reads EAGVAQSPRYKIIEKRQSVAFWCNPISGHATLYWYQQILGQGPKLLIQFQNNGVVDDSQLPKDRFSAERLKGVDSTLKIQPAKLEDSAVYLCASSPISGGLKTQYFGPGTRLLVL.

This chain joins TRBV28 and TRBJ1-1, with D uncertain. The CDR3 extends over 14 amino acids. Trimming stripped 5 bases from V and 1 base from J, with 11 bases between. Germline loops: CDR1 MDHEN, CDR2 SYDVKM. The CDR3 DNA is TGTGCCAGCAGTCCGCGGGCAGGGAACACTGAAGCTTTCTTT. Amino acid sequence: CASSPRAGNTEAFF. The full variable domain, its missing parts supplied by reference TRBV28 and TRBJ1-1, is DVKVTQSSRYLVKRTGEKVFLECVQDMDHENMFWYRQDPGLGLRLIYFSYDVKMKEKGDIPEGYSVSREKKERFSLILESASTNQTSMYLCASSPRAGNTEAFFGQGTRLTVV.

This clone was picked up one time. This chain connects TRBV29-1 to TRBJ2-5; tentative D call: TRBD1 (5 bases). This CDR3 has 11 residues. The germline V gene encodes CDR1 SQVTM and CDR2 ANQGSEA. V was pared by 4 bases and J by 2 bases, with 5 bases between. The chain's CDR3 is CSVGQQETQYF. CDR3 coding DNA: TGCAGCGTTGGACAGCAAGAGACCCAGTACTTC.

The chain joins TRBV7-2 to TRBJ2-7, with 8 positions matching TRBD1. V shed 4 bases and J 0 bases; nucleotides not matched to a gene: 8. Germline CDR1 SGHTA, CDR2 FQGNSA. The CDR3 loop spans 16 amino acids. The CDR3 nucleotides are TGTGCCAGCAGCTCGCCTCGGACAGGGTTCTCCTACGAGCAGTACTTC. It encodes CASSSPRTGFSYEQYF.

The rearrangement uses TRBV6-4 and TRBJ2-4; TRBD1 matches at 7 bases. With V trimmed by 7 bases and J by 0 bases, 9 bases remained unmatched. The CDR3 covers 16 residues. In germline, CDR1 is MRHNA, CDR2 SNTAGT. The DNA for the CDR3 is TGTGCCAGCATTCACCCCAAGGGGGCAGCCAAAAACATTCAGTACTTC. Translating it yields CASIHPKGAAKNIQYF.

The V call is TRBV5-6, the J call TRBJ2-3, with 7 bases identical to TRBD2. The V and J ends lost 3 bases and 4 bases, in that order; junction bases with no gene match: 11. The CDR3 contains 16 residues. Germline lookup yields CDR1 SGHDT and CDR2 YYEEEE. The CDR3 sequence: CASSSLSGGLPDTQYF. The DNA for the CDR3 is TGTGCCAGCAGCTCCCTTTCGGGGGGTTTGCCAGATACGCAGTATTTT.

The chain is built from TRBV19 and TRBJ1-5, with D maybe TRBD1 (6 bases). The germline V gene encodes CDR1 LNHDA and CDR2 SQIVND (reference sequence). The CDR3 totals 15 residues. The V and J ends lost 4 bases and 3 bases respectively, with 13 bases between them. The CDR3 nucleotides read TGTGCCAGTAGTACGTGGCAGGGGTCCAATCAGCCCCAGCATTTT. Its protein is CASSTWQGSNQPQHF.

This chain uses TRBV21-1 with TRBJ1-6. TRBV21-1 is reported as a pseudogene. The CDR3 is 17 residues long. The CDR3 is CASSKAQDCSYNSPLHF. CDR3 DNA sequence: TGTGCCAGCAGCAAGGCGCAGGACTGCTCCTATAATTCACCCCTCCACTTT.

The gene calls are TRBV10-3 and TRBJ2-5, with D maybe TRBD1 (6 bases). The CDR3 covers 17 residues. Trimming took 2 bases from V and 3 from J, leaving 19 bases between them. The germline V gene encodes CDR1 ENHRY and CDR2 SYGVKD. The CDR3 nucleotides are TGTGCCATCAGTGAGCCCTGGACAGCAAGGGGCGAAGAGACCCAGTACTTC. Protein product: CAISEPWTARGEETQYF.

The V call is TRBV6-5, the J call TRBJ2-7; 8 nucleotides line up with TRBD2. The germline V gene has CDR1 MNHEY and CDR2 SVGAGI. J gave up 7 bases and V 2 bases, and 13 bases lay outside the gene matches. There are 16 residues in the CDR3. The CDR3 DNA follows: TGTGCCAGCAGTTACCCACCCGCGGGGGGAGTCGGTGAGCAGTACTTC. This codes for CASSYPPAGGVGEQYF.

A few counts support this clone. The V gene is TRBV29-1, the J gene TRBJ1-2, with TRBD1 as a possible D gene (5 bases). CDR1 is SQVTM, CDR2 ANQGSEA, per germline. CDR3 length: 13 residues. Trimming stripped 1 base from V and 7 bases from J, with 13 bases between. For the CDR3, the DNA is TGCAGCGTTGAAGGGGTGGGGGGGAGTGGCTACACCTTC. Translation gives CSVEGVGGSGYTF.

The chain couples TRBV13 to TRBJ1-3, with TRBD1 matching over 7 bases. V shed 5 bases and J 0 bases; nucleotides not matched to a gene: 13. The length of the CDR3 is 18 residues. Germline V gene sequence: CDR1 PRHDT, CDR2 FYEKMQ (reference sequence). In DNA form, the CDR3 reads TGTGCCAGCAGCCCATCCAACAGGGGCCCCTTCTCTGGAAACACCATATATTTT. It translates to CASSPSNRGPFSGNTIYF.

This clone was seen more than once but under ten times. The chain has TRBV7-7 and TRBJ2-5; tentatively, D is TRBD2 (6 bases). The CDR3 is made up of 15 amino acids. Trimming stripped 1 base from V and 2 bases from J, with 11 bases between. CDR1 and CDR2 (germline): SSHAT, FNYEAQ (reference sequence). CDR3 amino acids: CASSLGGASQETQYF. In DNA form, the CDR3 reads TGTGCCAGCAGCTTAGGCGGGGCGTCGCAAGAGACCCAGTACTTC.

In DNA, the CDR3 is TGTGCCAGTAGTAGAGCCGTAACTAGCGGGGGGGCCGGTCTTGAGCAGTTCTTC. As protein: CASSRAVTSGGAGLEQFF. The V call is TRBV19, the J call TRBJ2-1; 13 nucleotides line up with TRBD2. This CDR3 has 18 residues. The V gene's germline CDR1 is LNHDA and CDR2 SQIVND (reference sequence). Germline trimming cut 4 bases from V and 9 bases from J; bases unmatched to any gene: 15.

V and J are TRBV1 and TRBJ2-1; the table's D call TRBD2 went unverified against the DNA. TRBV1 is labeled a pseudogene. The CDR3 is made up of 16 amino acids. Here the CDR3 DNA reads TGCACCAGCAGCCAAGCCGGGACTGAGCCCTACAATGAGCAGTTCTTC. Encoded protein: CTSSQAGTEPYNEQFF.

This chain connects TRBV19 to TRBJ1-2, with 9 bases matching TRBD1. This CDR3 is 12 amino acids long. With V trimmed by 9 bases and J by 6 bases, 5 bases remained unmatched. Germline values: CDR1 LNHDA, CDR2 SQIVND (reference sequence). The CDR3 spells CARVDRGHGYTF. The CDR3 DNA reads TGTGCCAGGGTGGACAGGGGACATGGCTACACCTTC.